This is a list of T cell receptor beta chains from one sample in a study of blood T cell repertoires in COVID-19. Profiled with immunoSEQ multiplex PCR; TCRdb holds only in-frame clones, not every one. This sample has some 200,000 clones, with less than 90% found just once. Sequenced material: peripheral blood. All receptors derive from a woman between 40 and 55 years old with acute or convalescent COVID-19. CDR3s include the opening cysteine and the closing phenylalanine or tryptophan. A D gene is named only where the DNA matches it firmly. Some rows have no size entry. The others give once, few or many, or a class for an expanded clone.

D gene: -
clone size: -
V gene: TRBV19
J gene: TRBJ1-2
CDR3 protein: CASSLPGQGHGYTF
CDR3 DNA: TGTGCCAGTAGTCTCCCTGGGCAGGGTCATGGCTACACCTTC

D gene: -
clone size: -
V gene: TRBV6-5
J gene: TRBJ2-5
CDR3 protein: CASSTSGGRETQYF
CDR3 DNA: TGTGCCAGCAGTACGAGTGGGGGCCGGGAGACCCAGTACTTC

D gene: -
clone size: -
V gene: TRBV2
J gene: TRBJ1-2
CDR3 protein: CASNGGSEANYGYTF
CDR3 DNA: TGTGCCAGCAACGGTGGGTCAGAGGCTAACTATGGCTACACCTTC

D gene: TRBD2
clone size: -
V gene: TRBV30
J gene: TRBJ2-5
CDR3 protein: CAWNEASGNGETQYF
CDR3 DNA: TGTGCCTGGAATGAGGCTAGCGGAAATGGAGAGACCCAGTACTTC

D gene: -
clone size: -
V gene: TRBV4-1
J gene: TRBJ2-7
CDR3 protein: CASSQGTRVLSEQYF
CDR3 DNA: TGCGCCAGCAGCCAAGGCACCAGGGTACTCTCCGAGCAGTACTTC

D gene: TRBD2
clone size: -
V gene: TRBV5-1
J gene: TRBJ2-5
CDR3 protein: CASSFSSGGPSETQYF
CDR3 DNA: TGCGCCAGCAGCTTTTCTAGCGGGGGACCCTCGGAGACCCAGTACTTC

D gene: -
clone size: -
V gene: TRBV5-6
J gene: TRBJ1-2
CDR3 protein: CASSLLSGYTF
CDR3 DNA: TGTGCCAGCAGCTTGCTGTCGGGCTACACCTTC

D gene: TRBD1
clone size: -
V gene: TRBV5-4
J gene: TRBJ2-7
CDR3 protein: CASSLGGTGYEQYF
CDR3 DNA: TGTGCCAGCAGCTTGGGAGGGACAGGGTACGAGCAGTACTTC

D gene: TRBD2
clone size: -
V gene: TRBV2
J gene: TRBJ2-7
CDR3 protein: CASSEGSGSYEQYF
CDR3 DNA: TGTGCCAGCAGTGAAGGTAGCGGGTCCTACGAGCAGTACTTC

D gene: -
clone size: -
V gene: TRBV6-5
J gene: TRBJ1-5
CDR3 protein: CASERGTGGRQPQHF
CDR3 DNA: TGTGCCAGCGAACGCGGGACGGGGGGGCGGCAGCCCCAGCATTTT

D gene: -
clone size: few
V gene: TRBV29-1
J gene: TRBJ1-1
CDR3 protein: CSVLLWGDHMNTEAFF
CDR3 DNA: TGCAGCGTTCTTTTATGGGGCGATCATATGAACACTGAAGCTTTCTTT

D gene: TRBD2
clone size: -
V gene: TRBV30
J gene: TRBJ2-6
CDR3 protein: CAWSVRSGVAGANVLTF
CDR3 DNA: TGTGCCTGGAGTGTACGAAGCGGGGTGGCTGGGGCCAACGTCCTGACTTTC

D gene: TRBD2
clone size: -
V gene: TRBV5-1
J gene: TRBJ2-7
CDR3 protein: CASSEGTSGPYEQYF
CDR3 DNA: TGCGCCAGCAGCGAAGGGACTAGCGGGCCCTACGAGCAGTACTTC

D gene: -
clone size: -
V gene: TRBV2
J gene: TRBJ1-3
CDR3 protein: CASGWQGSPGNTIYF
CDR3 DNA: TGTGCCAGCGGTTGGCAGGGGTCACCTGGAAACACCATATATTTT

D gene: -
clone size: -
V gene: TRBV7-9
J gene: TRBJ2-1
CDR3 protein: CASSPLWAGSLNEQFF
CDR3 DNA: TGTGCCAGCAGCCCCCTGTGGGCCGGGAGTTTGAATGAGCAGTTCTTC

D gene: -
clone size: -
V gene: TRBV6-1
J gene: TRBJ1-2
CDR3 protein: CASSEAATGNYGYTF
CDR3 DNA: TGTGCCAGCAGTGAAGCGGCCACAGGGAACTATGGCTACACCTTC

D gene: -
clone size: -
V gene: TRBV7-9
J gene: TRBJ2-5
CDR3 protein: CASSQDLYQETQYF
CDR3 DNA: TGTGCCAGCAGCCAGGACTTGTACCAAGAGACCCAGTACTTC

D gene: -
clone size: -
V gene: TRBV19
J gene: TRBJ1-4
CDR3 protein: CATQQVTNEKLFF
CDR3 DNA: TGTGCCACCCAACAGGTGACCAATGAAAAACTGTTTTTT

D gene: TRBD1
clone size: -
V gene: TRBV7-9
J gene: TRBJ2-7
CDR3 protein: CASSSGTGQYEQYF
CDR3 DNA: TGTGCCAGCAGCTCCGGGACAGGGCAATACGAGCAGTACTTC

D gene: -
clone size: once
V gene: TRBV11-2
J gene: TRBJ1-5
CDR3 protein: CASSLDGGPQHF
CDR3 DNA: TGTGCCAGCAGCTTAGATGGCGGGCCCCAGCATTTT

D gene: -
clone size: -
V gene: TRBV11-2
J gene: TRBJ1-2
CDR3 protein: CASSWNGRGYTF
CDR3 DNA: TGTGCCAGCAGCTGGAACGGGAGGGGCTACACCTTC

D gene: -
clone size: many
V gene: TRBV28
J gene: TRBJ1-5
CDR3 protein: CASSILQATSNQPQHF
CDR3 DNA: TGTGCCAGCAGTATCCTGCAGGCCACTAGCAATCAGCCCCAGCATTTT

D gene: TRBD2
clone size: -
V gene: TRBV15
J gene: TRBJ2-1
CDR3 protein: CATSSPLAGGYNEQFF
CDR3 DNA: TGTGCCACCAGCAGCCCACTAGCGGGAGGCTACAATGAGCAGTTCTTC

D gene: -
clone size: -
V gene: TRBV28
J gene: TRBJ2-7
CDR3 protein: CASSVRSANYEQYF
CDR3 DNA: TGTGCCAGCAGTGTCCGTAGCGCCAACTACGAGCAGTACTTC

D gene: -
clone size: few
V gene: TRBV9
J gene: TRBJ1-6
CDR3 protein: CASSESSYNSPLHF
CDR3 DNA: TGTGCCAGCAGCGAGAGCTCCTATAATTCACCCCTCCACTTT

D gene: TRBD1
clone size: -
V gene: TRBV3-1/TRBV3-2
J gene: TRBJ1-6
CDR3 protein: CASSQVTGGDNSPLHF
CDR3 DNA: TGTGCCAGCAGCCAAGTAACAGGGGGAGATAATTCACCCCTCCACTTT

D gene: -
clone size: -
V gene: TRBV19
J gene: TRBJ1-3
CDR3 protein: CASIRTASGNTIYF
CDR3 DNA: TGTGCCAGTATCAGGACAGCCTCTGGAAACACCATATATTTT

D gene: -
clone size: -
V gene: TRBV19
J gene: TRBJ2-4
CDR3 protein: CASKGSLNGDIQYF
CDR3 DNA: TGTGCCAGTAAAGGGAGTCTCAACGGGGACATTCAGTACTTC

D gene: -
clone size: -
V gene: TRBV7-9
J gene: TRBJ1-2
CDR3 protein: CASSPDSPSGYTF
CDR3 DNA: TGTGCCAGCAGCCCCGACAGCCCATCGGGCTACACCTTC

D gene: -
clone size: -
V gene: TRBV29-1
J gene: TRBJ2-5
CDR3 protein: CSVEDWSGEETQYF
CDR3 DNA: TGCAGCGTTGAAGATTGGTCAGGTGAAGAGACCCAGTACTTC

D gene: -
clone size: -
V gene: TRBV19
J gene: TRBJ1-1
CDR3 protein: CASSSRTGNTEAFF
CDR3 DNA: TGTGCCAGTAGTTCGAGGACTGGGAACACTGAAGCTTTCTTT

D gene: -
clone size: -
V gene: TRBV28
J gene: TRBJ1-5
CDR3 protein: CASRGTWTENQPQHF
CDR3 DNA: TGTGCCAGCAGGGGTACCTGGACAGAGAATCAGCCCCAGCATTTT

D gene: TRBD2
clone size: -
V gene: TRBV5-1
J gene: TRBJ2-6
CDR3 protein: CASSLPTSGSSAGANVLTF
CDR3 DNA: TGCGCCAGCAGCTTGCCAACTAGCGGGAGCTCTGCTGGGGCCAACGTCCTGACTTTC

D gene: -
clone size: -
V gene: TRBV24-1
J gene: TRBJ1-2
CDR3 protein: CATSTLDRTYGYTF
CDR3 DNA: TGTGCCACCAGTACCCTCGACAGGACCTATGGCTACACCTTC

D gene: TRBD2
clone size: -
V gene: TRBV6-5
J gene: TRBJ2-1
CDR3 protein: CASSLRGAGGNEQFF
CDR3 DNA: TGTGCCAGCAGTCTCCGGGGAGCGGGAGGCAATGAGCAGTTCTTC

D gene: -
clone size: -
V gene: TRBV7-9
J gene: TRBJ2-2
CDR3 protein: CASSLAPGGPSAGELFF
CDR3 DNA: TGTGCCAGCAGCTTAGCGCCCGGGGGGCCGAGCGCCGGGGAGCTGTTTTTT

D gene: -
clone size: -
V gene: TRBV28
J gene: TRBJ2-3
CDR3 protein: CASSSPTSTDTQYF
CDR3 DNA: TGTGCCAGCAGTTCCCCTACTAGCACAGATACGCAGTATTTT

D gene: -
clone size: few
V gene: TRBV10-1
J gene: TRBJ2-2
CDR3 protein: CASSNQNTGELFF
CDR3 DNA: TGCGCCAGTTCTAACCAGAACACCGGGGAGCTGTTTTTT

D gene: -
clone size: -
V gene: TRBV6-5
J gene: TRBJ1-2
CDR3 protein: CASYPRGEGRLGYTF
CDR3 DNA: TGTGCCAGCTACCCACGTGGGGAGGGACGGCTTGGCTACACCTTC

D gene: TRBD2
clone size: -
V gene: TRBV2
J gene: TRBJ2-3
CDR3 protein: CASSEGGGSLPQYF
CDR3 DNA: TGTGCCAGCAGTGAAGGGGGCGGGAGCCTGCCCCAGTATTTT

D gene: -
clone size: -
V gene: TRBV7-3
J gene: TRBJ2-2
CDR3 protein: CASSHIQGPGELFF
CDR3 DNA: TGTGCCAGCAGCCACATACAGGGACCCGGGGAGCTGTTTTTT

D gene: -
clone size: -
V gene: TRBV13
J gene: TRBJ1-5
CDR3 protein: CASSLGQGSQPQHF
CDR3 DNA: TGTGCCAGCAGCTTAGGACAGGGTAGTCAGCCCCAGCATTTT

D gene: TRBD1
clone size: -
V gene: TRBV7-9
J gene: TRBJ1-2
CDR3 protein: CASSFTGQGGGYTF
CDR3 DNA: TGTGCCAGCAGCTTCACGGGACAGGGGGGAGGCTACACCTTC

D gene: -
clone size: -
V gene: TRBV6-4
J gene: TRBJ1-1
CDR3 protein: CASRKTDMPNTEAFF
CDR3 DNA: TGTGCCAGCAGGAAAACGGACATGCCAAACACTGAAGCTTTCTTT

D gene: TRBD2
clone size: -
V gene: TRBV4-1
J gene: TRBJ2-7
CDR3 protein: CASSHYQIETSGSYEQYF
CDR3 DNA: TGCGCCAGCAGCCACTATCAAATCGAGACTAGCGGTTCCTACGAGCAGTACTTC

D gene: -
clone size: -
V gene: TRBV20-1
J gene: TRBJ1-5
CDR3 protein: CSASGGYNQPQHF
CDR3 DNA: TGCAGTGCTAGTGGGGGCTACAATCAGCCCCAGCATTTT

D gene: TRBD1
clone size: -
V gene: TRBV7-9
J gene: TRBJ1-2
CDR3 protein: CASSQGDRGANYGYTF
CDR3 DNA: TGTGCCAGCAGCCAAGGGGACAGGGGAGCTAACTATGGCTACACCTTC

D gene: -
clone size: -
V gene: TRBV7-9
J gene: TRBJ1-5
CDR3 protein: CASSTGGSNQPQHF
CDR3 DNA: TGTGCCAGCAGCACCGGGGGTAGCAATCAGCCCCAGCATTTT

D gene: -
clone size: -
V gene: TRBV6-5
J gene: TRBJ1-5
CDR3 protein: CASSYRGKNQPQHF
CDR3 DNA: TGTGCCAGCAGTTACCGAGGAAAGAATCAGCCCCAGCATTTT

D gene: -
clone size: -
V gene: TRBV18
J gene: TRBJ1-2
CDR3 protein: CASSPDRPYGYTF
CDR3 DNA: TGTGCCAGCTCACCAGACAGACCATATGGCTACACCTTC

D gene: -
clone size: -
V gene: TRBV5-1
J gene: TRBJ1-6
CDR3 protein: CASSLAEFSYNSPLHF
CDR3 DNA: TGCGCCAGCAGCTTGGCGGAGTTCTCCTATAATTCACCCCTCCACTTT

D gene: -
clone size: -
V gene: TRBV3-1/TRBV3-2
J gene: TRBJ2-1
CDR3 protein: CASSQDLVRGNEQFF
CDR3 DNA: TGTGCCAGCAGCCAAGATCTAGTCAGAGGCAATGAGCAGTTCTTC

D gene: -
clone size: -
V gene: TRBV19
J gene: TRBJ1-1
CDR3 protein: CASSIRREITEAFF
CDR3 DNA: TGTGCCAGTAGTATTCGCCGGGAAATCACTGAAGCTTTCTTT

D gene: TRBD2
clone size: -
V gene: TRBV4-1
J gene: TRBJ2-7
CDR3 protein: CASSQDRGGYEQYF
CDR3 DNA: TGCGCCAGCAGCCAAGACCGGGGGGGCTACGAGCAGTACTTC

D gene: -
clone size: -
V gene: TRBV7-6
J gene: TRBJ2-7
CDR3 protein: CASSLGGLSTYEQYF
CDR3 DNA: TGTGCCAGCAGCTTAGGTGGTCTTAGCACGTACGAGCAGTACTTC